This passage covers 26 T cell receptor beta chains from one sample sequenced in a study of early T cells in non-severe SARS-CoV-2 infection. TCRdb ran MiXCR on the 5' RACE reads and lists one entry per CDR3 protein. Of about 56,000 distinct CDR3 sequences in the sample, roughly 16% were seen once. Source: whole blood, taken at baseline. These TCRs come from an adult who was a healthcare worker with PCR-confirmed SARS-CoV-2 infection or an uninfected control (not recorded which).

This clonotype was seen more than once but under ten times. The V gene is TRBV18, the J gene TRBJ1-1, with D possibly matching TRBD1 (6 bases). The CDR3 length is 14 residues. Trimming shortened V by 9 bases and J by 5 bases, and 19 bases separated the two germline ends. Germline loops: CDR1 KGHSH, CDR2 LQKENI. The CDR3 DNA is TGTGCCAGTCAAGAAAATCGGGGGGCTACTGAAGCTTTCTTT. Translation: CASQENRGATEAFF.

The V gene is TRBV20-1, the J gene TRBJ2-7, with D perhaps assigned TRBD1 or TRBD2 (6 bases each). With 3 bases removed from V and 7 bases from J, the gap between germline ends came to 16 bases. This CDR3 comprises 13 residues. Germline CDR1 DFQATT, CDR2 SNEGSKA (reference sequence). The CDR3 coding sequence is TGCAGTGCTAGTTTGAGACAGGAGGGAGAGCAGTACTTC. Its protein product is CSASLRQEGEQYF.

This clonotype showed up many times. This CDR3 reads CASSPGLAGGYEQYF. The CDR3 coding sequence is TGTGCCAGCAGCCCTGGACTAGCGGGAGGCTACGAGCAGTACTTC. The chain has TRBV5-6 and TRBJ2-7; the match to TRBD2 covers 14 bases. J lost 3 bases, V lost 4 bases, and 3 bases had no gene match. The germline CDR1 and CDR2 sequences are SGHDT and YYEEEE. CDR3 size: 15 residues.

This sequence joins TRBV5-4 and TRBJ2-1; 8 bases are shared with TRBD2. Germline CDR1 is SGHNT and CDR2 is YYREEE (reference sequence). This CDR3 is 15 amino acids long. Germline trimming cut 4 bases from V and 5 bases from J; bases unmatched to any gene: 8. The CDR3 DNA reads as TGTGCCAGCAGCCGGGGACTAGTGTCGGACAATGAGCAGTTCTTC. Amino acids: CASSRGLVSDNEQFF.

This clonotype was observed a handful of times. The chain employs TRBV12-3 or TRBV12-4 and TRBJ1-1; 8 nucleotides match TRBD1. V dropped 4 bases and J dropped 12; count of bases not matched to a gene: 7. This CDR3 contains 12 residues. CDR3 loop: CASSSTGDGTFF. In DNA, the CDR3 is TGTGCCAGCAGTTCGACAGGGGATGGCACTTTCTTT.

The chain employs TRBV6-5 and TRBJ1-4, with D hard to call. Per germline, CDR1 MNHEY and CDR2 SVGAGI. V dropped 8 bases and J dropped 11 bases, with 27 bases sitting between them. The CDR3 is made up of 16 amino acids. CDR3 DNA sequence: TGTGCCAGCCGCCCTGGCCTCCAACAGCGGGCGTGGAAACTGTTTTTT. Residues: CASRPGLQQRAWKLFF.

The V call is TRBV5-1, the J call TRBJ2-1, with 10 positions matching TRBD2. Germline CDR1 reads SGHRS; CDR2 reads YFSETQ. CDR3 size: 15 residues. Trimming took 5 bases from V and 4 from J; bases not matched to a gene: 6. The CDR3 loop reads CASRDGLAEYNEQFF. CDR3 DNA: TGCGCCAGCAGAGATGGACTAGCGGAATACAATGAGCAGTTCTTC.

This CDR3 reads CARSGVGLNTEAFF. CDR3 coding DNA: TGTGCCAGGTCGGGGGTAGGCTTGAACACTGAAGCTTTCTTT. The genes are TRBV2 and TRBJ1-1; possibly TRBD1 for D (5 bases). Germline lookup yields CDR1 SNHLY and CDR2 FYNNEI. The CDR3 has 14 amino acids. V was trimmed by 9 bases and J by 0 bases, leaving 14 bases between them.

V and J are TRBV28 and TRBJ2-7; 9 bases match TRBD2. Germline V gives CDR1 MDHEN, CDR2 SYDVKM. The CDR3 contains 15 residues. The J segment lost 6 bases and the V segment lost 8 bases, leaving 14 bases of the junction unmatched. The DNA of the CDR3 is TGTGCCAGCTCCCTAGCGGGGCTAGCGGAACCCGAGCAGTACTTC. It specifies CASSLAGLAEPEQYF.

This clonotype was counted ten times or more. The chain carries TRBV9 and TRBJ2-4, with TRBD1 matching over 12 bases. The germline V gene encodes CDR1 SGDLS and CDR2 YYNGEE. The CDR3 is 16 amino acids. Germline trimming cut 3 bases from V and 11 bases from J; bases unmatched to any gene: 12. The CDR3 loop reads CASSEGTGGAELVQYF. CDR3 nucleotides: TGTGCCAGCAGCGAGGGGACAGGGGGCGCTGAGCTCGTTCAGTACTTC.

The V call is TRBV20-1, the J call TRBJ1-5; D remains unclear. V gave up 8 bases and J gave up 6 bases, with 11 bases separating them. The CDR3 consists of 11 residues. In germline, CDR1 is DFQATT, CDR2 SNEGSKA (reference sequence). In DNA, the CDR3 is TGCAGTTTGACGATGGGTCAGCCCCAGCATTTT. This encodes CSLTMGQPQHF.

This clonotype was seen a handful of times. The chain links TRBV12-3 or TRBV12-4 to TRBJ2-1; tentative D call: TRBD2 (5 bases). CDR3 length: 11 residues. The germline V and J ends were trimmed by 8 bases and 8 bases, with 10 bases remaining between them. The DNA of the CDR3 is TGTGCCAGCTCCCTGAGGGATGAGCAGTTCTTC. Translation gives CASSLRDEQFF.

The gene calls are TRBV6-1 and TRBJ2-4; weak D call: TRBD2 (5 bases). V was shortened by 8 bases and J by 3 bases, with 17 bases between the two germline ends. This CDR3 comprises 15 residues. In germline, CDR1 is MNHNS, CDR2 SASEGT. The CDR3 DNA follows: TGTGCCAGCGCGGAACATACGGGGATCAAAAACATTCAGTACTTC. Translation: CASAEHTGIKNIQYF.

This clonotype was counted many times. This chain connects TRBV19 to TRBJ2-3; 8 bases agree with TRBD1. The trim removed 11 bases at V and 10 bases at J, leaving 5 bases unmatched. CDR1 is LNHDA, CDR2 SQIVND, per germline (reference sequence). This CDR3 is 10 amino acids long. The CDR3 coding sequence is TGTGCCTCGACAGGGGAGCCGCAGTATTTT. It codes for CASTGEPQYF.

This clonotype has ten or more counts. The J gene is TRBJ2-4, the V gene TRBV7-2; possibly TRBD1 or TRBD2 for D (5 bases each). CDR3 length: 14 residues. Germline lookup yields CDR1 SGHTA and CDR2 FQGNSA. Trimming took 5 bases from V and 5 from J, leaving 13 bases between them. The CDR3 coding sequence is TGTGCCAGCAGCAGGGGAGCCGCAGAAAACATTCAGTACTTC. Protein: CASSRGAAENIQYF.

The CDR3, as DNA: TGTGCCAGCAGGATAGCGGGGGGGCCAACAGATACGCAGTATTTT. Encoded protein: CASRIAGGPTDTQYF. The genes are TRBV6-2 or TRBV6-3 and TRBJ2-3; 11 positions match TRBD2. After removal of 6 bases from V and 3 bases from J, the junction contained 5 bases not matched to a gene. Germline CDR1 reads MNHEY; CDR2 reads SVGEGT. CDR3 length: 15 amino acids.

This clonotype was counted at least ten times. This chain uses TRBV19 with TRBJ1-5, with D possibly matching TRBD1 (5 bases). This CDR3 has 16 amino acids. The germline CDR1 and CDR2 sequences are LNHDA and SQIVND (reference sequence). Trimming took 7 bases from V and 0 from J, leaving 16 bases between them. The CDR3 loop reads CASTDEGVNSNQPQHF. CDR3 DNA sequence: TGTGCCAGTACCGATGAAGGGGTTAATAGCAATCAGCCCCAGCATTTT.

This chain uses TRBV12-3 or TRBV12-4 with TRBJ1-4, with no clear D. Trimming removed 6 bases at V and 11 bases at J, with 13 bases between. This CDR3 contains 12 residues. CDR3 coding DNA: TGTGCCAGCAGCGGAACTGGGAGGAAACTGTTTTTT. As protein: CASSGTGRKLFF.

This clonotype was seen a handful of times. The rearrangement joins TRBV7-9 to TRBJ2-6; D is undetermined. CDR3 length: 15 amino acids. The germline V gene encodes CDR1 SEHNR and CDR2 FQNEAQ (reference sequence). V was cut by 0 bases and J by 4 bases, with 7 bases left in between. CDR3 in DNA: TGTGCCAGCAGCTTAGCGCTTTCCGGGGCCAACGTCCTGACTTTC. Translated, it gives CASSLALSGANVLTF.

The genes are TRBV9 and TRBJ2-7, with a tentative D call TRBD2 (5 bases). The CDR3 is made up of 14 amino acids. V was clipped by 0 bases and J by 7 bases, with 14 bases between them. Germline assignment: CDR1 SGDLS and CDR2 YYNGEE. The CDR3, as DNA: TGTGCCAGCAGCGTAGGGGCGGATTCGGGAGAGCAGTACTTC. This sequence encodes CASSVGADSGEQYF.

V and J are TRBV19 and TRBJ2-7, with D perhaps matching TRBD2 (6 bases). V shed 6 bases and J shed 0 bases, with 15 bases lying between them. The CDR3 runs to 15 residues. CDR1 and CDR2 (germline): LNHDA, SQIVND (reference sequence). The CDR3 sequence: CASRSGDGSSYEQYF. DNA of the CDR3: TGTGCCAGTAGAAGTGGGGACGGGAGCTCCTACGAGCAGTACTTC.

This clonotype appeared a single time. This chain links TRBV5-5 with TRBJ1-2; 8 bases agree with TRBD1. Germline values: CDR1 SGHKS, CDR2 YYEKEE (reference sequence). With V trimmed by 9 bases and J by 4 bases, 14 bases remained unmatched. The CDR3 is made up of 15 amino acids. DNA for the CDR3: TGTGCCACCACAAAGACACAGGGGGAAGCCTATGGCTACACCTTC. It yields the protein CATTKTQGEAYGYTF.

This clonotype was seen a few times. The rearrangement uses TRBV9 and TRBJ2-7; unclear D gene. The CDR3 length is 14 residues. In germline, CDR1 is SGDLS, CDR2 YYNGEE. Trimming removed 4 bases from V and 3 bases from J, with 14 bases in between. In DNA form, the CDR3 reads TGTGCCAGCAGCCCCCGGATCGACAACTACGAGCAGTACTTC. Protein product: CASSPRIDNYEQYF.

With respect to this clonotype: This clone may be a read error of a much larger clone one base away. The rearrangement links TRBV20-1 to TRBJ2-1; D may correspond to TRBD1 or TRBD2 (5 bases each). Germline V gives CDR1 DFQATT, CDR2 SNEGSKA (reference sequence). This CDR3 contains 12 residues. CDR3 protein: CSVTGRDNEQFF. CDR3 in DNA: TGCAGCGTAACGGGGCGAGACAATGAGCAGTTCTTC.

CDR3 coding DNA: TGTGCCAGCAGAGAGAGCTCTGGGGCCAACGTCCTGACTTTC. Translating gives CASRESSGANVLTF. V and J are TRBV6-5 and TRBJ2-6; D remains unclear. Germline V gene sequence: CDR1 MNHEY, CDR2 SVGAGI. The CDR3 loop spans 14 amino acids. The germline V and J ends were trimmed by 6 bases and 0 bases, with 6 bases remaining between them.

The chain couples TRBV11-2 to TRBJ2-7, with 10 bases matching TRBD1. J gave up 4 bases and V 0 bases, and 6 bases lay outside the gene matches. CDR1 and CDR2 from the germline V gene are SGHAT and FQNNGV. The CDR3 has 16 residues. DNA of the CDR3: TGTGCCAGCAGCTTAGACATGGGACAGGGGTATTACGAGCAGTACTTC. Protein: CASSLDMGQGYYEQYF.